These T cell receptor beta chains were read from a single sample in a study of OX40 agonist ivuxolimab in advanced cancers. Measured with immunoSEQ multiplex PCR; TCRdb has only the in-frame clones, and not every one. The sample yields 94,000 or so clones, approximately 80% seen once. Sequenced material: CD4+ or CD8+ T cells sorted from blood, taken in a trial of the OX40 agonist ivuxolimab. These receptors all stem from an adult with an advanced solid tumor such as melanoma, head and neck, liver or kidney cancer. Both conserved end residues are part of each CDR3. The order of the fields is CDR3 protein, CDR3 DNA, V gene, D gene, clone size, J gene. The D gene is left open where the match is weak. Expanded clones are given a class, and other clones once, few, many or no size at all.

CASSFDGTEAFF TGTGCCAGCAGCTTTGATGGCACTGAAGCTTTCTTT TRBV7-2 NA NA TRBJ1-1
CASSVGGEGSPLHF TGTGCCAGCAGCGTCGGAGGGGAGGGATCACCCCTCCACTTT TRBV9 NA NA TRBJ1-6
CASSQGLGDRTDTQYF TGCGCCAGCAGCCAGGGACTAGGGGACAGGACAGATACGCAGTATTTT TRBV5-1 NA NA TRBJ2-3
CASSVSGTSAPNEQFF TGTGCCAGCAGCGTTTCTGGGACTAGCGCCCCCAATGAGCAGTTCTTC TRBV9 TRBD2 NA TRBJ2-1
CASSYKISTEAFF TGTGCCAGCAGTTACAAGATTAGCACTGAAGCTTTCTTT TRBV6-5 NA few TRBJ1-1
CASSEHRDGYTF TGTGCCAGCAGTGAACACAGGGACGGCTACACCTTC TRBV6-1 NA once TRBJ1-2
CAWRISTGTYEQYF TGTGCCTGGAGAATATCGACAGGGACTTACGAGCAGTACTTC TRBV30 NA once TRBJ2-7
CATPHQGANTGELFF TGTGCCACCCCTCACCAGGGGGCGAACACCGGGGAGCTGTTTTTT TRBV18 TRBD1 NA TRBJ2-2
CASSQGGNGYTF TGTGCCAGCAGCCAGGGGGGAAATGGCTACACCTTC TRBV5-5 TRBD1 NA TRBJ1-2
CASSTGTGFNYGYTF TGTGCCAGTAGCACCGGGACAGGGTTCAACTATGGCTACACCTTC TRBV19 TRBD1 NA TRBJ1-2
CASSLDRGVGQPQHF TGTGCCAGCAGCTTGGACAGGGGTGTTGGTCAGCCCCAGCATTTT TRBV7-2 TRBD1 few TRBJ1-5
CASSQEQTGMNTEAFF TGCGCCAGCAGCCAAGAGCAGACAGGGATGAACACTGAAGCTTTCTTT TRBV4-1 TRBD1 NA TRBJ1-1
CASSFGRGSQPQHF TGTGCCAGCAGCTTCGGGAGGGGTAGTCAGCCCCAGCATTTT TRBV5-8 NA NA TRBJ1-5
CAWSVSAGTGFSSPLHF TGTGCCTGGAGTGTATCAGCAGGGACCGGGTTTAGTTCACCCCTCCACTTT TRBV30 NA once TRBJ1-6
CASSDAPGGTDTQYF TGTGCCAGCAGTGATGCGCCGGGTGGCACAGATACGCAGTATTTT TRBV27 NA NA TRBJ2-3
CASLNTDLAAYNEQFF TGTGCCAGCCTCAATACGGACCTCGCAGCCTACAATGAGCAGTTCTTC TRBV7-9 NA NA TRBJ2-1
CASSPQTGGDTQYF TGTGCCAGTAGTCCGCAGACAGGTGGAGATACGCAGTATTTT TRBV19 NA NA TRBJ2-3
CASSPGTGVFGYTF TGTGCCAGCAGTCCGGGGACAGGGGTTTTTGGCTACACCTTC TRBV6-4 TRBD1 NA TRBJ1-2
CASSHSAPEWGYEQFF TGTGCCAGCAGTCATTCAGCGCCGGAATGGGGCTATGAGCAGTTCTTC TRBV27 NA NA TRBJ2-1
CAWSRGTGSTEAFF TGTGCCTGGAGTAGAGGGACGGGGAGCACTGAAGCTTTCTTT TRBV30 NA NA TRBJ1-1
CAIRGPNYGYTF TGTGCCATAAGGGGCCCTAACTATGGCTACACCTTC TRBV27 NA NA TRBJ1-2
CASSPPWTSYNEQFF TGTGCCAGCTCACCACCGTGGACCTCCTACAATGAGCAGTTCTTC TRBV18 NA NA TRBJ2-1
CASSPLGSFAGELFF TGTGCCAGCAGCCCCCTCGGCAGCTTCGCCGGGGAGCTGTTTTTT TRBV7-6 NA NA TRBJ2-2
CASSLEGQGYHEQYF TGCGCCAGCAGCTTGGAGGGACAGGGTTACCACGAGCAGTACTTC TRBV5-1 TRBD1 NA TRBJ2-7
CAISPGLLTEAFF TGTGCCATCAGCCCGGGACTTCTGACTGAAGCTTTCTTT TRBV10-3 NA NA TRBJ1-1
CASRQDSNREAFF TGTGCCAGCAGACAGGACAGTAACCGTGAAGCTTTCTTT TRBV6-5 NA NA TRBJ1-1
CASRVRSAGAADTQYF TGTGCCAGCAGGGTCCGGTCAGCGGGAGCGGCGGATACGCAGTATTTT TRBV2 TRBD2 NA TRBJ2-3
CASSPQGARNEQFF TGTGCCAGCAGCCCCCAGGGGGCTCGGAATGAGCAGTTCTTC TRBV27 TRBD1 NA TRBJ2-1
CASSLLADYEQYF TGTGCCAGCAGCTTGTTGGCAGACTACGAGCAGTACTTC TRBV5-6 NA NA TRBJ2-7
CASSVVPGASGNTIYF TGTGCCAGCAGCGTAGTGCCGGGGGCATCTGGAAACACCATATATTTT TRBV9 NA NA TRBJ1-3
CASSWAPNTEAFF TGTGCCAGCAGCTGGGCACCCAACACTGAAGCTTTCTTT TRBV7-9 NA NA TRBJ1-1
CASSYEGDMNTEAFF TGTGCCAGCAGTTATGAAGGGGACATGAACACTGAAGCTTTCTTT TRBV6-5 NA NA TRBJ1-1
CASSPGTGELFF TGTGCCAGCAGCCCCGGGACCGGGGAGCTGTTTTTT TRBV7-3 NA NA TRBJ2-2
CASRTGENQNIQYF TGTGCCAGCAGGACAGGGGAAAATCAAAACATTCAGTACTTC TRBV2 TRBD1 NA TRBJ2-4
CATSRDPRGLYGYTF TGTGCCACCAGCAGAGACCCCCGGGGTCTCTATGGCTACACCTTC TRBV15 NA once TRBJ1-2
CAWSRPAAKNEKLFF TGTGCCTGGTCTCGCCCGGCAGCGAAAAATGAAAAACTGTTTTTT TRBV30 NA NA TRBJ1-4
CATSTPMRGYTF TGTGCCACCAGCACCCCGATGCGAGGCTACACCTTC TRBV15 NA few TRBJ1-2
CACGTAIQQFF TGTGCCTGCGGGACAGCAATTCAGCAGTTCTTC TRBV30 TRBD1 NA TRBJ2-1
CSVGTDSGYTF TGCAGCGTGGGCACTGACTCGGGCTACACCTTC TRBV29-1 NA NA TRBJ1-2
CAISPGQSNEKLFF TGTGCCATCAGTCCGGGACAAAGTAATGAAAAACTGTTTTTT TRBV10-3 NA NA TRBJ1-4
CASSIWGRGNEKLFF TGTGCCAGTAGTATTTGGGGGCGAGGTAATGAAAAACTGTTTTTT TRBV19 NA NA TRBJ1-4
CASSQDGPGFNQPQHF TGCGCCAGCAGCCAAGATGGGCCGGGATTCAATCAGCCCCAGCATTTT TRBV4-3 NA NA TRBJ1-5
CASSQVGQGGYTF TGCGCCAGCAGCCAAGTGGGACAAGGGGGCTACACCTTC TRBV4-3 NA NA TRBJ1-2
CASSFPGRVGGDTQYF TGTGCCAGCAGCTTTCCCGGGAGAGTCGGGGGAGATACGCAGTATTTT TRBV5-6 NA NA TRBJ2-3
CASSLYTESSYEQYF TGTGCCAGCAGCTTATATACTGAGAGCTCCTACGAGCAGTACTTC TRBV7-2 NA NA TRBJ2-7
CASSYSAATNEKLFF TGTGCCAGCAGTTACTCGGCCGCAACTAATGAAAAACTGTTTTTT TRBV6-5 NA NA TRBJ1-4
CSVEARLAATGVQFF TGCAGCGTTGAAGCCCGGCTCGCCGCGACTGGGGTGCAGTTCTTC TRBV29-1 NA many TRBJ2-1
CASAVRRNTEAFF TGTGCCAGCGCGGTACGAAGGAACACTGAAGCTTTCTTT TRBV7-2 NA NA TRBJ1-1
CASSVGQSNQPQHF TGTGCCAGCAGCGTAGGCCAAAGCAATCAGCCCCAGCATTTT TRBV9 NA NA TRBJ1-5
CASSVLANGQTYGYTF TGTGCCAGCAGTGTTCTGGCGAATGGACAGACCTATGGCTACACCTTC TRBV6-1 NA NA TRBJ1-2
CASSWTLGDGYTF TGCGCCAGCAGCTGGACTCTGGGGGATGGCTACACCTTC TRBV4-1 NA few TRBJ1-2
CASSLRTGGNIQYF TGTGCCAGCAGCCTTAGGACAGGGGGCAACATTCAGTACTTC TRBV11-2 TRBD1 NA TRBJ2-4
CASSVEGGERQPQHF TGTGCCAGCAGCGTAGAGGGGGGGGAAAGGCAGCCCCAGCATTTT TRBV9 NA NA TRBJ1-5
CASSLTVSYEQYF TGTGCCAGCAGTTTAACGGTGTCCTACGAGCAGTACTTC TRBV27 NA NA TRBJ2-7
CASSPAGRQANYGYTF TGTGCCAGCAGCCCCGCGGGGCGCCAAGCTAACTATGGCTACACCTTC TRBV11-1 NA NA TRBJ1-2